The clone carrying this TCR beta chain was picked up many times. Its specificity is unknown. This sample was taken from a study of regulatory T cells in long-lasting Graves disease. Findings and limits, study-wide: The TCR repertoire of persistent Graves' patients was less diverse than that of newly diagnosed ones. Persistent patients shared more public clonotypes (over 2,500) than new patients (nearly 1,000).

V gave up 1 base and J gave up 2 bases, with 12 bases separating them. This CDR3 has 17 residues. Germline V gives CDR1 LGHDT, CDR2 YNNKEL (reference sequence). Documented time point: newly diagnosed GD, antithyroid drugs for less than 3 months. With RNA extracted from PBMCs as input, the TCR library was made. HTBI primers from iRepertoire and Arm-PCR of CDR3 regions yielded the TCR beta libraries. TCRdb recomputed calls from the multiplex PCR reads with MiXCR, one row per CDR3 protein. The sample records under 250,000 distinct CDR3 sequences, around 20% being singletons. In addition, the sample was reused for a study of T cells in Graves' hyperthyroidism and ophthalmopathy.

The chain uses TRBV3-1 and TRBJ2-6; D is perhaps TRBD2 (6 bases). Source: peripheral blood mononuclear cells (PBMCs), taken at new diagnosis, from a patient treated with antithyroid drugs. This receptor was identified in a woman in her twenties or thirties with Graves disease. The CDR3 sequence is CASSQAVWGAGANVLTF. The CDR3 nucleotides are TGTGCCAGCAGCCAAGCGGTGTGGGGGGCTGGGGCCAACGTCCTGACTTTC.